This record looks at one T cell receptor beta chain sequence and its context. The target of this receptor is not known. Per-base qualities were not stored, and no clone one base away is much larger. CDR1 and CDR2 (MGHRA, YSYEKL) derive from the germline V gene. Taken from cysteine to phenylalanine, the CDR3 has 13 residues. Only CDR3 DNA is held: 39 bases, read in frame from base 1. Unmatched junction bases come to 0, with V trimmed by 4 bases and J by 4 bases. RNA was extracted using the RNeasy kit, and about 0.45 to 1 microgram was reverse transcribed with random hexamers. The immunoSEQ multiplex PCR assay, which covers 54 Vbeta and 13 Jbeta segments, was used to amplify TCR beta CDR3 regions. PCR amplification bias was corrected using a synthetic template baseline for primer optimization and computational correction. In the paper's pipeline: Only productive sequences were kept, with reads annotated to V, D and J genes according to IMGT and analyzed in immunoSEQ Analyzer. Clonality was calculated as one minus the Shannon entropy normalized by log2 of the number of productive unique sequences. For each patient and control, public and private clones were evaluated within the 100 most prevalent clones. Susac-specific clones were defined as absent from healthy and MS cohorts, 1052 published viral clones and other ImmuneACCESS disease sequences. TCRdb trimmed public reads at Q25 via fastp, called clones via MiXCR and kept in-frame beta chains. Each record represents a unique CDR3 protein, reported with the most common genes and DNA among its rows. Clone size and V and J calls follow TCRdb, not the original study. The table for this sample lists more than 95,000 distinct CDR3 sequences; just under 95% of them were counted only once. Approximately 0.2% of the sample goes to the ten largest clones.

High-throughput TCR beta sequencing profiled peripheral blood CD8+ and CD4+ T cells from healthy donors, Susac syndrome patients and multiple sclerosis patients. Recently defined diagnostic criteria for definite or probable disease were met by the Susac syndrome patients. Bulk CD8+ and CD4+ T cells were purified by magnetic negative isolation, while CD8+ TEMRA cells were enriched using FACS. Blood was drawn into EDTA tubes, processed within 24 hours, and PBMCs were isolated by density gradient centrifugation. PBMCs intended for TCR sequencing were cryopreserved in liquid nitrogen and thawed later in a water bath at 37 degrees C. Purity of sorted or isolated CD4+, CD8+ and CD8+ TEMRA cells was at least 90%. This record comes from a study of CD8 T cells in Susac syndrome (dated by TCRdb to between 2019 and 2020). General notes on the study: Of the Susac syndrome patients who were sequenced, eight were in clinical remission while six had clinically active disease. Clonality of the CD8+ T cell repertoire was compared between more than 10 healthy donors, approximately 14 Susac syndrome patients and under 19 multiple sclerosis patients. At the time of blood withdrawal, Susac syndrome patients were either therapy-naive, taking corticosteroids (with some also receiving IVIg), or on IVIg alone. Whether CD8+ T cell activation and differentiation in Susac syndrome was antigen driven was tested using repertoire sequencing. What the work shows at the level of the full study, not this receptor alone: Some 15 and five Susac-specific public clones were found in the total CD8+ and CD8+ TEMRA repertoires, respectively. Clonal expansion was seen in Susac syndrome CD8+ repertoires, peaking in CD8+ TEMRA cells and being greater in clinically active patients than in remitting ones. The number of individuals in the TCR sequencing and HLA analysis was acknowledged as relatively small.

The rearrangement combines TRBV4-1 with TRBJ1-2, with TRBD1 identical over 10 junction bases. Sequences were obtained from CD8+ T cells from PBMCs. This clonotype originated in a human donor with Susac syndrome. CDR3 loop: CASSRQGAYGYTF. The DNA is TGCGCCAGCAGCCGACAGGGGGCCTATGGCTACACCTTC.